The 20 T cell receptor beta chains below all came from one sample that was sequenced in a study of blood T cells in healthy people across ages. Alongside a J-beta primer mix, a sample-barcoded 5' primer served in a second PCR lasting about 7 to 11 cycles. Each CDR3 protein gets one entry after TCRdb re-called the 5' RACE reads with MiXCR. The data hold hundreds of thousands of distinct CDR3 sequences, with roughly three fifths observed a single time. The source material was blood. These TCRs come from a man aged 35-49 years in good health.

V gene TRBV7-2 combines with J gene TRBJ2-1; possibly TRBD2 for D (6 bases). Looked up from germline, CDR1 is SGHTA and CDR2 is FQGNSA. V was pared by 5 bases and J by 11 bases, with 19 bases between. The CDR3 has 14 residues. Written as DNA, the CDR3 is TGTGCCAGCAGCGCCCGGGACTCTCCCCCTAAGCAGTTCTTC. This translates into CASSARDSPPKQFF.

The CDR3, as DNA: TGTGCCAGCAGCGGAGGGACCGAAACCGGGGAGCTGTTTTTT. Translation gives CASSGGTETGELFF. This rearrangement joins TRBV7-8 to TRBJ2-2; a possible D gene is TRBD2 (6 bases). The CDR3 runs 14 residues. The germline gives CDR1 SGHVS, CDR2 FQNEAQ. V shed 5 bases and J shed 5 bases, with 12 bases lying between them.

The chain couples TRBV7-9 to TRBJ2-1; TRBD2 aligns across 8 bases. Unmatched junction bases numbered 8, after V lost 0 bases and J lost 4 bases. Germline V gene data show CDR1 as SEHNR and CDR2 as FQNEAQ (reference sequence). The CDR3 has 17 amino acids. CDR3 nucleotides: TGTGCCAGCAGCTTAGCGATCACGGGGGGGTTTTACAATGAGCAGTTCTTC. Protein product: CASSLAITGGFYNEQFF.

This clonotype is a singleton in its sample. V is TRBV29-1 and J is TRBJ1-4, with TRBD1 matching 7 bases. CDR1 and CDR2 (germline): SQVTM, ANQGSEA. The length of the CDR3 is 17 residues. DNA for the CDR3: TGCATCCGGGGGGGGCAGGCCCATGGGGGACAGCATGAAAAACTGTTTTTT. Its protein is CIRGGQAHGGQHEKLFF.

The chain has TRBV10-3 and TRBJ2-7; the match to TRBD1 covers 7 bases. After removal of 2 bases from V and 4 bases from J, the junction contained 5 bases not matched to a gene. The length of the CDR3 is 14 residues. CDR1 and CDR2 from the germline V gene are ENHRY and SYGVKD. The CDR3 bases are TGTGCCATCAGTGAGCCGGACAGGTATTACGAGCAGTACTTC. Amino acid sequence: CAISEPDRYYEQYF.

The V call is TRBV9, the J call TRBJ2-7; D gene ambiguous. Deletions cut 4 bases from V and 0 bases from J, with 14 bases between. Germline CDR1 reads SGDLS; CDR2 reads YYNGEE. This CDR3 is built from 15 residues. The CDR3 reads CASSQHSDLSYEQYF. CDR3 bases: TGTGCCAGCAGCCAACACTCCGACCTCTCCTACGAGCAGTACTTC.

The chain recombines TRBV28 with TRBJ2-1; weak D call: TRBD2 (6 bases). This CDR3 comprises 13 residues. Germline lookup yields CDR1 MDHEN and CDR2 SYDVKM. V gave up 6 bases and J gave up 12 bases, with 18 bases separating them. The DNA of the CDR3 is TGTGCCAGCAGGGGTGGGGTGGAGGGAGGGCAGTTCTTC. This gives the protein CASRGGVEGGQFF.

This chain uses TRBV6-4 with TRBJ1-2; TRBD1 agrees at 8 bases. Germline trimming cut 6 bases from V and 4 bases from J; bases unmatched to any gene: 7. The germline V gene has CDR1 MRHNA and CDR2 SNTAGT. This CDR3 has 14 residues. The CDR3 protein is CASRPDREGYGYTF. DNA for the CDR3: TGTGCCAGCAGACCGGACAGGGAGGGCTATGGCTACACCTTC.

This CDR3 is CAISDRGPTEAFF. CDR3 DNA sequence: TGTGCCATCAGTGATCGGGGGCCCACTGAAGCTTTCTTT. The rearrangement uses TRBV10-3 and TRBJ1-1, with D possibly being TRBD1 (6 bases). The CDR3 totals 13 residues. Germline CDR1 is ENHRY and CDR2 is SYGVKD. V was trimmed by 3 bases and J by 4 bases, leaving 9 bases between them.

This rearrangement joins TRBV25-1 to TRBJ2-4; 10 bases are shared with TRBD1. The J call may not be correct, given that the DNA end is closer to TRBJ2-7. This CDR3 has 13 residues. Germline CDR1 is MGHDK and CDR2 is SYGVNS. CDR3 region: CASQRQGAYEQYF. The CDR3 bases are TGTGCCAGCCAAAGACAGGGGGCTTACGAGCAGTACTTC.

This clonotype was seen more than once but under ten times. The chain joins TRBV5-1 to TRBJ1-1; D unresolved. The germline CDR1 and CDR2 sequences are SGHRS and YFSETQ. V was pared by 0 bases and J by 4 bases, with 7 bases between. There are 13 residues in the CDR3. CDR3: CASSLGALTEAFF. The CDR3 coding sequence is TGCGCCAGCAGCTTGGGGGCTCTCACTGAAGCTTTCTTT.

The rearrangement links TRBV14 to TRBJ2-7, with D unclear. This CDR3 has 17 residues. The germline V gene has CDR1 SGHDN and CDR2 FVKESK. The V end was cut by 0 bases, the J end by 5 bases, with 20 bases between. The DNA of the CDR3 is TGTGCCAGCAGCCAAGAAAACCCAGTCGACATATCCCACGAGCAGTACTTC. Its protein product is CASSQENPVDISHEQYF. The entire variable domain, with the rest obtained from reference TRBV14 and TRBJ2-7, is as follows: EAGVTQFPSHSVIEKGQTVTLRCDPISGHDNLYWYRRVMGKEIKFLLHFVKESKQDESGMPNNRFLAERTGGTYSTLKVQPAELEDSGVYFCASSQENPVDISHEQYFGPGTRLTVT.

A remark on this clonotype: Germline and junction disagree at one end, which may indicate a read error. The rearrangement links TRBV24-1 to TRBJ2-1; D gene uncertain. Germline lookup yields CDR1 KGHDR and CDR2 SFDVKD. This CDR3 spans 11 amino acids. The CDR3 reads CATRDFNEQFF. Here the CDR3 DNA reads TGTGCCACCAGGGATTTTAATGAGCAGTTCTTC.

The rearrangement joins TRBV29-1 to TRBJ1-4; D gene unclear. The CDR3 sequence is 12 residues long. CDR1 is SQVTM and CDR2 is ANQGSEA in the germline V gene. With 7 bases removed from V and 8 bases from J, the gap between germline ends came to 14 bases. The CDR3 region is CSAFTPGEKLFF. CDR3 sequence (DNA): TGCAGCGCCTTTACTCCGGGCGAAAAACTGTTTTTT.

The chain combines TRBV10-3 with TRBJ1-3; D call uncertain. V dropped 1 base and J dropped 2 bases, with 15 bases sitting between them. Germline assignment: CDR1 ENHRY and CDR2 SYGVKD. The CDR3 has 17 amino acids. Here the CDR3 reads CAISEFRLLRTGNTIYF. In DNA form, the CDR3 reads TGTGCCATCAGTGAGTTTCGGTTATTGCGCACTGGAAACACCATATATTTT.

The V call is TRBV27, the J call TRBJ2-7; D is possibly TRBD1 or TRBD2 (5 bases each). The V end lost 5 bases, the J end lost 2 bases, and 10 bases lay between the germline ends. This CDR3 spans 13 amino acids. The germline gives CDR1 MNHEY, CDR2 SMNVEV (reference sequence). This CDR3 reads CASSGGMTYEQYF. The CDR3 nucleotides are TGTGCCAGCAGTGGGGGAATGACCTACGAGCAGTACTTC.

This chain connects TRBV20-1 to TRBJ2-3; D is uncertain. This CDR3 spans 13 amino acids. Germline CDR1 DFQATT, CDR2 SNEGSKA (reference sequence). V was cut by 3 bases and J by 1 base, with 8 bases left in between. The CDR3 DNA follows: TGCAGTGCTAGTCCTTCTGGCACAGATACGCAGTATTTT. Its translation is CSASPSGTDTQYF.

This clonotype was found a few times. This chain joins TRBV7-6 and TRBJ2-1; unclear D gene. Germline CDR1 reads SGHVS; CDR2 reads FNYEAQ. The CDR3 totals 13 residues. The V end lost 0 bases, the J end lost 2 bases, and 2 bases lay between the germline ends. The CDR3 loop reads CASSLATYNEQFF. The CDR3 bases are TGTGCCAGCAGCTTAGCCACCTACAATGAGCAGTTCTTC.

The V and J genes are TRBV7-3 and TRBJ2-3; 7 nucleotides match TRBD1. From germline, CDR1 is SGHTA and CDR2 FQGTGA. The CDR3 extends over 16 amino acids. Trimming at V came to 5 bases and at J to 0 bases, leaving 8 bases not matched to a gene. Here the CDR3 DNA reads TGTGCCAGCAGCCAGGCAGGGGGTGGGAGCACAGATACGCAGTATTTT. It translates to CASSQAGGGSTDTQYF.

CDR3 nucleotide sequence: TGCAGCGTTGAAGCAGCCACCTACAATGAGCAGTTCTTC. Encoded protein: CSVEAATYNEQFF. The chain is built from TRBV29-1 and TRBJ2-1; D unclear. The germline V gene encodes CDR1 SQVTM and CDR2 ANQGSEA. This CDR3 has 13 amino acids. Trimming cost V 1 base and J 2 bases, with 6 bases left between them.